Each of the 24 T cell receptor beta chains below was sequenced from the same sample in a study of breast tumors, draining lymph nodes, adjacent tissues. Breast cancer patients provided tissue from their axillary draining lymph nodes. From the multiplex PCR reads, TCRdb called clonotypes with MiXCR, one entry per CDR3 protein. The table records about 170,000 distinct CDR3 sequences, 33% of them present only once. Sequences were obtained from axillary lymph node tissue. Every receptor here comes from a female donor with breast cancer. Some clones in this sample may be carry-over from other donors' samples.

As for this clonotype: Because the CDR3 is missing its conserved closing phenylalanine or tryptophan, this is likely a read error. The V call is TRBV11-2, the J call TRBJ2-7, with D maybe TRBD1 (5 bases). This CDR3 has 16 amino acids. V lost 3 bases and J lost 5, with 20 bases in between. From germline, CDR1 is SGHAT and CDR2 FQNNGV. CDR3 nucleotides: TGTGCCAGCAGCTTGCTACAGGTGGTCAAGGGAAACGAGCAGTACCTC. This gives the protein CASSLLQVVKGNEQYL.

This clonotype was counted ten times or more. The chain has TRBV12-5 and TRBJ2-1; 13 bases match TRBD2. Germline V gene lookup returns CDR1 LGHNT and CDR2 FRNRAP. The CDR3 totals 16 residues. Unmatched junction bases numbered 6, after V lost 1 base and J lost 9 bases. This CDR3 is CASGLGGLAGRSEQFF. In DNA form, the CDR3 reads TGTGCTAGTGGTTTGGGGGGACTAGCGGGGAGGAGTGAGCAGTTCTTC. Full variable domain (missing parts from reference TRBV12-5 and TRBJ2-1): DARVTQTPRHKVTEMGQEVTMRCQPILGHNTVFWYRQTMMQGLELLAYFRNRAPLDDSGMPKDRFSAEMPDATLATLKIQPSEPRDSAVYFCASGLGGLAGRSEQFFGPGTRLTVL.

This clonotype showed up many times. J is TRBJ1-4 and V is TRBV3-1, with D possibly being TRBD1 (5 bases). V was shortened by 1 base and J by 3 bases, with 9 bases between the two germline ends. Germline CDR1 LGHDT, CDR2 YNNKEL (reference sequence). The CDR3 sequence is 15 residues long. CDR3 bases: TGTGCCAGCAGCCAAGTGCGGGGGGCTAATGAAAAACTGTTTTTT. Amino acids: CASSQVRGANEKLFF.

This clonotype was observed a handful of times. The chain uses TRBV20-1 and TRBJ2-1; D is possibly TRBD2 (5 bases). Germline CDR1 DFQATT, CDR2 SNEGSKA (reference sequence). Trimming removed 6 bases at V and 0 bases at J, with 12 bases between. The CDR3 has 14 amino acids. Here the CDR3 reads CSAEQRSSYNEQFF. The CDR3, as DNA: TGCAGTGCGGAACAGCGGAGCTCCTACAATGAGCAGTTCTTC.

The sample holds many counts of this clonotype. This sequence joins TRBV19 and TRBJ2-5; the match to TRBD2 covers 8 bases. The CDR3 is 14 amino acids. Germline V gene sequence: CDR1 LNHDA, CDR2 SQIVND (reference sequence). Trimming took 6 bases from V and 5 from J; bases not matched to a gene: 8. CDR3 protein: CASSGRAFGETQYF. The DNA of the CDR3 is TGTGCCAGTAGCGGGAGGGCGTTCGGGGAGACCCAGTACTTC.

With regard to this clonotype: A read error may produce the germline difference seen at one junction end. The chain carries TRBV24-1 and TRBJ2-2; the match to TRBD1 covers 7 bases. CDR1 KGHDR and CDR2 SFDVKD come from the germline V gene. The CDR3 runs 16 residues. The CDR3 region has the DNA TGTGCCACCAGTGTCCTGGGGACAGCAGACACCGGGGAGCCGTTTTTT. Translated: CATSVLGTADTGEPFF.

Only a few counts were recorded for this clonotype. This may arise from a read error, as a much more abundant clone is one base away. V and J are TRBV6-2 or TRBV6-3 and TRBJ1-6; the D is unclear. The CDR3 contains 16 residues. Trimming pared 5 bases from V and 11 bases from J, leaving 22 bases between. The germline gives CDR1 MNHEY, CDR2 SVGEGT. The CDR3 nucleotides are TGTGCCAGCAGTCCGGCCAGGTTGGAAAGTTCACCACCCCTCCACTTT. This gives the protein CASSPARLESSPPLHF.

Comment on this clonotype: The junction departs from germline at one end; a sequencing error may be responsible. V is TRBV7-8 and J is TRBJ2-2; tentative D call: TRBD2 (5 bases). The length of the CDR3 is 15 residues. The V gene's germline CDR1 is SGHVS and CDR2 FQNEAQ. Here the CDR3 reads CASLSHGLGIGELVF. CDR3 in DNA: TGTGCCAGTCTGTCCCACGGGCTGGGTATCGGGGAGCTGGTTTTT.

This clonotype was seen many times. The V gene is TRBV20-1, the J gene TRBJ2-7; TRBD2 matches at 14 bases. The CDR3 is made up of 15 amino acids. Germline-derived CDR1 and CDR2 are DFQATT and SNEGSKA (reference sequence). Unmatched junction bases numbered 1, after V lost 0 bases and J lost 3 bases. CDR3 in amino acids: CSAREGTSGGYEQYF. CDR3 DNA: TGCAGTGCTAGAGAAGGGACTAGCGGGGGCTACGAGCAGTACTTC.

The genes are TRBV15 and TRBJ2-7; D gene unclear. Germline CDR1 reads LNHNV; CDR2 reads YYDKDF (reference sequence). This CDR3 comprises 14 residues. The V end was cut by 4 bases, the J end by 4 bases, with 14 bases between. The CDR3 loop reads CATSKGPPRYEQYF. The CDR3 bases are TGTGCCACCAGCAAAGGACCGCCAAGATACGAGCAGTACTTC.

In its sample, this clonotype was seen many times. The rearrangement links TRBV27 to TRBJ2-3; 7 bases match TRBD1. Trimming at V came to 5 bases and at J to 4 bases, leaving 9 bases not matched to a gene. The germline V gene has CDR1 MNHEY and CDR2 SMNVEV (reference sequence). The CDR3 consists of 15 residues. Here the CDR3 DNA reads TGTGCCAGCAGTACCTCGACAGGGCGCGCAGATACGCAGTATTTT. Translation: CASSTSTGRADTQYF.

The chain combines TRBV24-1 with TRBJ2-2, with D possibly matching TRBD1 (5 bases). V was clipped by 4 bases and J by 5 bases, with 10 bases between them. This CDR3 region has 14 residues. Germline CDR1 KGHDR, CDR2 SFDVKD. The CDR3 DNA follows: TGTGCCACCAGTGAACCTCGACAGACCGGGGAGCTGTTTTTT. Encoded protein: CATSEPRQTGELFF.

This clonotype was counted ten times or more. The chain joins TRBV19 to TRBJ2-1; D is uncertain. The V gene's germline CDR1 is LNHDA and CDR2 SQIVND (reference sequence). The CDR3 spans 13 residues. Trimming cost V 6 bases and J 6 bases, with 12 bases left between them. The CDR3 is CASSPFRFNEQFF. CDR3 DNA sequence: TGTGCCAGTAGCCCTTTTAGGTTCAATGAGCAGTTCTTC.

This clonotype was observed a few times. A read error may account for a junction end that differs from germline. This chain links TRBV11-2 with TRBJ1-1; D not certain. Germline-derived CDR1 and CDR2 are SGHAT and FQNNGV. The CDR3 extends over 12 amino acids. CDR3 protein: CASRQSGTEAFF. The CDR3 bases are TGTGCCAGCAGACAGTCGGGCACTGAGGCTTTCTTT.

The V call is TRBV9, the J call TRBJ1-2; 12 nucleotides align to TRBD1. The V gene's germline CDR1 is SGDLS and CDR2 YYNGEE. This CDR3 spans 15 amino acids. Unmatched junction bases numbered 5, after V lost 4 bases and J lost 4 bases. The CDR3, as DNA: TGTGCCAGCAGCCTGACGGGACAGGGGGCCTATGGCTACACCTTC. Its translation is CASSLTGQGAYGYTF. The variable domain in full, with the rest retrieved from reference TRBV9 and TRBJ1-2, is DSGVTQTPKHLITATGQRVTLRCSPRSGDLSVYWYQQSLDQGLQFLIQYYNGEERAKGNILERFSAQQFPDLHSELNLSSLELGDSALYFCASSLTGQGAYGYTFGSGTRLTVV.

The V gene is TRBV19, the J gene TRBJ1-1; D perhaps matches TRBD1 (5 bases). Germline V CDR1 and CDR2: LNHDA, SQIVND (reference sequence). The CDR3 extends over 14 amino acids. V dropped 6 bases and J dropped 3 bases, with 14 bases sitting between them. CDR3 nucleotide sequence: TGTGCCAGTAGCTTACCGGGACGGGACACTGAAGCTTTCTTT. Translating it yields CASSLPGRDTEAFF. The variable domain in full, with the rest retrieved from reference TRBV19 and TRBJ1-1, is DGGITQSPKYLFRKEGQNVTLSCEQNLNHDAMYWYRQDPGQGLRLIYYSQIVNDFQKGDIAEGYSVSREKKESFPLTVTSAQKNPTAFYLCASSLPGRDTEAFFGQGTRLTVV.

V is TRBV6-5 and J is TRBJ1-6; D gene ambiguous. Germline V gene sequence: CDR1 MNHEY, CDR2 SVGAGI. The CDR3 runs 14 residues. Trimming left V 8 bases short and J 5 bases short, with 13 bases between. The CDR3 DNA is TGTGCCAGCCATGATGGGCCGAATAATTCACCCCTCCACTTT. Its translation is CASHDGPNNSPLHF.

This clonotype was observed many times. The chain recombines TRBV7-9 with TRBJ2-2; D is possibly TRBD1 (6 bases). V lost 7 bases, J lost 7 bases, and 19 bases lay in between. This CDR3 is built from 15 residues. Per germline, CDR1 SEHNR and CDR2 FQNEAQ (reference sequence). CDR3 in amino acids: CASTLQGVTGGELFF. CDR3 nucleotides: TGTGCCAGCACCCTACAGGGAGTTACGGGCGGGGAGCTGTTTTTT.

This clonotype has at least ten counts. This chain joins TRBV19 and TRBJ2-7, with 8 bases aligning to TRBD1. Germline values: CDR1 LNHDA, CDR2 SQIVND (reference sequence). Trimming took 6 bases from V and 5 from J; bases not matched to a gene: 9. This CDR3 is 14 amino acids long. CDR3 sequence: CASSAGGRLNEQYF. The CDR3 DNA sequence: TGTGCCAGTAGCGCAGGGGGCCGCCTGAACGAGCAGTACTTC.

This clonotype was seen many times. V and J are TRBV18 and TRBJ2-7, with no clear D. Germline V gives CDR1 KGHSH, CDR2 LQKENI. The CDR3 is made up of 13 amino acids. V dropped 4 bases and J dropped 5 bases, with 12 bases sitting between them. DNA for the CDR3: TGTGCCAGCTCACAGTTCAGCAGAGACGAGCAGTACTTC. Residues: CASSQFSRDEQYF. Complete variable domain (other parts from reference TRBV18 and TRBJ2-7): NAGVMQNPRHLVRRRGQEARLRCSPMKGHSHVYWYRQLPEEGLKFMVYLQKENIIDESGMPKERFSAEFPKEGPSILRIQQVVRGDSAAYFCASSQFSRDEQYFGPGTRLTVT.

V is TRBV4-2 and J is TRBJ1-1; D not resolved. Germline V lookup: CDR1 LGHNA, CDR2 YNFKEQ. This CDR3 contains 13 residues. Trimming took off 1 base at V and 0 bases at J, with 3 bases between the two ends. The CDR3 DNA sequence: TGTGCCAGCAGCCAAGTCCTGAACACTGAAGCTTTCTTT. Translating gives CASSQVLNTEAFF.

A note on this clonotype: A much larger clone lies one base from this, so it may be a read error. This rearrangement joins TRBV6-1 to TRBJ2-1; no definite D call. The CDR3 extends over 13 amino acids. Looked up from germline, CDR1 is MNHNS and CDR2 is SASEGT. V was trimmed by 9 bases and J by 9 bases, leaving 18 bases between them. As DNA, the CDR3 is TGTGCCAGTCCTCGTCCCCTGACAACTGAGCAGTTCTTC. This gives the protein CASPRPLTTEQFF.

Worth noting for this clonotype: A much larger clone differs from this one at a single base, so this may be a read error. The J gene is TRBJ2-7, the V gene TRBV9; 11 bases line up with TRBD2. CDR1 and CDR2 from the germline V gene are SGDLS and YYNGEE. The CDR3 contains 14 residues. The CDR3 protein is CASSVGGTSGEQSF. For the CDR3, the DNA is TGTGCCAGCAGCGTAGGAGGGACTAGCGGCGAGCAGTCCTTC.

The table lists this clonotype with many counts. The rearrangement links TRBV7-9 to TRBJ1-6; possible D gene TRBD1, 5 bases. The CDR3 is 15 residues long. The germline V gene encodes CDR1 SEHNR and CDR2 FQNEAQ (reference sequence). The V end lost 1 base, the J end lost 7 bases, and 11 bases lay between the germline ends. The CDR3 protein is CASSLEQGVNSPLHF. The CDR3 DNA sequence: TGTGCCAGCAGCTTAGAGCAGGGCGTAAATTCACCCCTCCACTTT.